This TCR beta chain was identified in a study of identical twins. Study findings and constraints: Abundant beta clonotypes from cord blood bore fewer insertions; memory repertoires lacked this pattern. Excess sharing by twins proved weaker in beta out-of-frame sequences.

This clonotype was detected ten times or more. Antigen: not known. No donor was unhealthy or non-Caucasian. Template switching, a step in the protocol, added a universal primer site, and cDNA carried unique molecular identifiers. TCRdb itself ran the 5' RACE reads through MiXCR, one entry per CDR3 protein. The table lists 100,000 to 110,000 distinct CDR3 sequences, about 6% of them singletons. The material sequenced was memory T cells sorted from blood. This TCR came from a woman aged 45-65 years in good health.

The CDR3 nucleotides are TGTGCCAGCAGATCGGCTCTAGCGGGGAATGAGCAGTTCTTC. Its translation: CASRSALAGNEQFF. The rearrangement joins TRBV7-8 to TRBJ2-1; 9 bases line up with TRBD2. This CDR3 has 14 amino acids. The germline V gene encodes CDR1 SGHVS and CDR2 FQNEAQ. Trimming cost V 6 bases and J 7 bases; bases outside gene matches: 7. The entire variable domain, with the rest obtained from reference TRBV7-8 and TRBJ2-1, is as follows: GAGVSQSPRYKVAKRGQDVALRCDPISGHVSLFWYQQALGQGPEFLTYFQNEAQLDKSGLPSDRFFAERPEGSVSTLKIQRTQQEDSAVYLCASRSALAGNEQFFGPGTRLTVL.